A selection of T cell receptor beta chains follows, all from one sample in a study of lymphopenia after photon versus proton radiotherapy. The repertoire was sequenced with immunoSEQ multiplex PCR; TCRdb's copy has only in-frame clones and lacks some. The sample includes more than 70,000 clones, 65% to 85% of them seen just once. Sequenced material: peripheral blood, taken from a patient treated with proton-based radiotherapy. These receptors all come from a man aged 55 to 70 with pancreatic cancer. Each CDR3 is given with its conserved first and last residue. Fields, in order: CDR3 DNA, CDR3 protein, D gene, V gene, clone size, CDR3 length, J gene. The D gene is left open where the match is weak. Size tells how often a clone was seen (once, few, many) or the class of an expanded clone, and some rows leave it out.

CDR3 DNA: TGTGCCAGCTCATTAGCGGGAGGGCCGAACAATGAGCAGTTCTTC
CDR3 protein: CASSLAGGPNNEQFF
D gene: TRBD2
V gene: TRBV18
clone size: NA
CDR3 length: 15
J gene: TRBJ2-1

CDR3 DNA: TGCGCCAGCAGCCGGACAGGGGAAGGGGAGCTGTTTTTT
CDR3 protein: CASSRTGEGELFF
D gene: TRBD1
V gene: TRBV5-1
clone size: NA
CDR3 length: 13
J gene: TRBJ2-2

CDR3 DNA: TGCGCCAGCAGCGCCCAGGGGGGACAGGGGGGCACTGAAGCTTTCTTT
CDR3 protein: CASSAQGGQGGTEAFF
D gene: TRBD1
V gene: TRBV4-1
clone size: NA
CDR3 length: 16
J gene: TRBJ1-1

CDR3 DNA: TGTGCCAGCAGTTTGCAAGGGCTAGCAAGTTACAATGAGCAGTTCTTC
CDR3 protein: CASSLQGLASYNEQFF
D gene: NA
V gene: TRBV28
clone size: NA
CDR3 length: 16
J gene: TRBJ2-1

CDR3 DNA: TGTGCCAGCAGTGTCTCGGGGACCCAATTAGACGGCGAGCAGTACTTC
CDR3 protein: CASSVSGTQLDGEQYF
D gene: NA
V gene: TRBV2
clone size: NA
CDR3 length: 16
J gene: TRBJ2-7

CDR3 DNA: TGTGCCAGCAGGCCTCCGGGACAGACCTACGAGCAGTACTTC
CDR3 protein: CASRPPGQTYEQYF
D gene: TRBD1
V gene: TRBV6-5
clone size: few
CDR3 length: 14
J gene: TRBJ2-7

CDR3 DNA: TGTGCCAGCAGGATGACAGGTCCACCCTACGAGCAGTACTTC
CDR3 protein: CASRMTGPPYEQYF
D gene: NA
V gene: TRBV28
clone size: NA
CDR3 length: 14
J gene: TRBJ2-7

CDR3 DNA: TGTGCCAGCAGCCCCGGGGCCACAGATACGCAGTATTTT
CDR3 protein: CASSPGATDTQYF
D gene: NA
V gene: TRBV13
clone size: NA
CDR3 length: 13
J gene: TRBJ2-3

CDR3 DNA: TGTGCCAGCAGCCCCGGCGGGAGGAGACAGGGATCAGATACGCAGTATTTT
CDR3 protein: CASSPGGRRQGSDTQYF
D gene: NA
V gene: TRBV5-4
clone size: NA
CDR3 length: 17
J gene: TRBJ2-3

CDR3 DNA: TGCGCCAGCAGTCAACCTGTACAGGGGTGTGGAGAAAAACTGTTTTTT
CDR3 protein: CASSQPVQGCGEKLFF
D gene: TRBD1
V gene: TRBV23-1
clone size: NA
CDR3 length: 16
J gene: TRBJ1-4

CDR3 DNA: TGTGCCAGCAGCGTAGCGGCGGGAGCGGTTGACAATGAGCAGTTCTTC
CDR3 protein: CASSVAAGAVDNEQFF
D gene: TRBD2
V gene: TRBV9
clone size: NA
CDR3 length: 16
J gene: TRBJ2-1

CDR3 DNA: TGTGCCAGCAGCTTCTACCCCGGGACAGACTCATCTGGGGCCAACGTCCTGACTTTC
CDR3 protein: CASSFYPGTDSSGANVLTF
D gene: TRBD1
V gene: TRBV7-8
clone size: NA
CDR3 length: 19
J gene: TRBJ2-6

CDR3 DNA: TGCAGCGCCCAAAGACAGGGGGAACCTTTCTTT
CDR3 protein: CSAQRQGEPFF
D gene: TRBD1
V gene: TRBV29-1
clone size: NA
CDR3 length: 11
J gene: TRBJ1-1

CDR3 DNA: TGCGCCAGCAGCCTCCAACAGGGAAATACTGAAGCTTTCTTT
CDR3 protein: CASSLQQGNTEAFF
D gene: NA
V gene: TRBV4-1
clone size: once
CDR3 length: 14
J gene: TRBJ1-1

CDR3 DNA: TGTGCCAGCAGATTTCAGGGAAATAATGAAAAACTGTTTTTT
CDR3 protein: CASRFQGNNEKLFF
D gene: NA
V gene: TRBV6-5
clone size: once
CDR3 length: 14
J gene: TRBJ1-4

CDR3 DNA: TGTGCCAGCAGCCAACGTCGTGGAAACACCATATATTTT
CDR3 protein: CASSQRRGNTIYF
D gene: NA
V gene: TRBV4-2
clone size: few
CDR3 length: 13
J gene: TRBJ1-3

CDR3 DNA: TGTGCCAGCAGCTGGGACCAGGCCAGTGGGTACACCTTC
CDR3 protein: CASSWDQASGYTF
D gene: NA
V gene: TRBV11-2
clone size: NA
CDR3 length: 13
J gene: TRBJ1-2

CDR3 DNA: TGCGCCAGCAGCTTCTGGCCTAGCGGGAGTTCCGGCACAGATACGCAGTATTTT
CDR3 protein: CASSFWPSGSSGTDTQYF
D gene: TRBD2
V gene: TRBV5-1
clone size: once
CDR3 length: 18
J gene: TRBJ2-3

CDR3 DNA: TGTGCCAGCAGTGAAGTTCCATCTTCCTACGAGCAGTACTTC
CDR3 protein: CASSEVPSSYEQYF
D gene: NA
V gene: TRBV6-1
clone size: NA
CDR3 length: 14
J gene: TRBJ2-7

CDR3 DNA: TGCGCCAGCAGCTTGGCCCGGGACAGGGCGATTAGCACCGGGGAGCTGTTTTTT
CDR3 protein: CASSLARDRAISTGELFF
D gene: TRBD1
V gene: TRBV5-1
clone size: NA
CDR3 length: 18
J gene: TRBJ2-2

CDR3 DNA: TGTGCCAGCAGACGTAGCGGGGGCTCTGGAAACACCATATATTTT
CDR3 protein: CASRRSGGSGNTIYF
D gene: NA
V gene: TRBV2
clone size: NA
CDR3 length: 15
J gene: TRBJ1-3

CDR3 DNA: TGTGCCTGGAGTCCGCAGGGGAATACGCAGTATTTT
CDR3 protein: CAWSPQGNTQYF
D gene: NA
V gene: TRBV30
clone size: NA
CDR3 length: 12
J gene: TRBJ2-3

CDR3 DNA: TGTGCCAGCAGAGGGGGGGGACAAGACCTTTTTAGGTACGAGCAGTACTTC
CDR3 protein: CASRGGGQDLFRYEQYF
D gene: NA
V gene: TRBV27
clone size: NA
CDR3 length: 17
J gene: TRBJ2-7

CDR3 DNA: TGTGCCAGCCTTGGCACAGCGAGGGGGCACAATGAGCAGTTCTTC
CDR3 protein: CASLGTARGHNEQFF
D gene: TRBD1
V gene: TRBV28
clone size: NA
CDR3 length: 15
J gene: TRBJ2-1

CDR3 DNA: TGTGCCAGCAGCCTGAAAGGATATGGCTACACCTTC
CDR3 protein: CASSLKGYGYTF
D gene: NA
V gene: TRBV21-1
clone size: NA
CDR3 length: 12
J gene: TRBJ1-2